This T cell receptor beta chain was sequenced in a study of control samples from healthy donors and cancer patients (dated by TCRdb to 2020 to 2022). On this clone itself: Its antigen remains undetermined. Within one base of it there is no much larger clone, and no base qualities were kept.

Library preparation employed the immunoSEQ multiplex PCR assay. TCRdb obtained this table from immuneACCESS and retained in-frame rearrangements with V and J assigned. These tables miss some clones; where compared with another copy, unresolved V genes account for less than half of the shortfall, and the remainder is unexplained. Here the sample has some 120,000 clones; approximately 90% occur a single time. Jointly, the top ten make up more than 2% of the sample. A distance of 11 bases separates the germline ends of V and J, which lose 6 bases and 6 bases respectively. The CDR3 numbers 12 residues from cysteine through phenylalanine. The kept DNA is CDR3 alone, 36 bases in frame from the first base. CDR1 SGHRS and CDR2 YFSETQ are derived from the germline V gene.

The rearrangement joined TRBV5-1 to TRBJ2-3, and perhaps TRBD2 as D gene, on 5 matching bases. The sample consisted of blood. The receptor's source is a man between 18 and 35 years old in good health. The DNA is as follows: TGCGCCAGCAACCGGGAATCCGATACGCAGTATTTT. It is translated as CASNRESDTQYF.